Listed here are 22 T cell receptor beta chains from one sample, sequenced in a study of CD8 T cells in ankylosing spondylitis. Study results and caveats: What seemed typical of ankylosing spondylitis blood was a TCR beta motif built from eight highly homologous variants.

These TCRs are of unknown antigen specificity. TCRdb passed the 5' RACE reads through MiXCR, listing each CDR3 protein once. The table has roughly 350,000 distinct CDR3 sequences, 7.5% to 9% seen once. Sequenced sample: blood, either unsorted or a sorted T cell fraction (not recorded which). These receptors originate from a male donor with ankylosing spondylitis.

The chain employs TRBV19 and TRBJ1-5, with 7 bases fitting TRBD1. The length of the CDR3 is 16 residues. Germline loops: CDR1 LNHDA, CDR2 SQIVND (reference sequence). The trim removed 1 base at V and 0 bases at J, leaving 3 bases unmatched. CDR3 loop: CASSIVTGASNQPQHF. In DNA, the CDR3 is TGTGCCAGTAGTATAGTAACAGGGGCTAGCAATCAGCCCCAGCATTTT. The whole variable domain, filled in from reference TRBV19 and TRBJ1-5, reads DGGITQSPKYLFRKEGQNVTLSCEQNLNHDAMYWYRQDPGQGLRLIYYSQIVNDFQKGDIAEGYSVSREKKESFPLTVTSAQKNPTAFYLCASSIVTGASNQPQHFGDGTRLSIL.

The chain combines TRBV20-1 with TRBJ1-1; the D is unclear. CDR3 length equals 11 residues. CDR1 and CDR2 (germline): DFQATT, SNEGSKA (reference sequence). Trimming cost V 0 bases and J 8 bases, with 7 bases left between them. CDR3 in amino acids: CSARDFEEAFF. The CDR3 DNA reads as TGCAGTGCTAGAGATTTTGAAGAAGCTTTCTTT.

The sample holds a few counts of this clonotype. V is TRBV20-1 and J is TRBJ2-3; D not resolved. Trimming removed 5 bases at V and 2 bases at J, with 11 bases between. This CDR3 contains 13 residues. Germline V gives CDR1 DFQATT, CDR2 SNEGSKA (reference sequence). The CDR3 coding sequence is TGCAGTGCTCGGACCGCCGCCACAGATACGCAGTATTTT. Its protein product is CSARTAATDTQYF.

The V and J genes are TRBV5-5 and TRBJ1-2; perhaps TRBD1 as D (5 bases). The CDR3 is made up of 14 amino acids. Germline assignment: CDR1 SGHKS and CDR2 YYEKEE (reference sequence). V gave up 0 bases and J gave up 3 bases, with 9 bases separating them. The CDR3 here is CASSLAGTYYGYTF. The CDR3 DNA is TGTGCCAGCAGCTTGGCGGGGACCTACTATGGCTACACCTTC.

Only a few counts were recorded for this clonotype. The J gene is TRBJ1-5, the V gene TRBV19; D may be TRBD1 (5 bases). The V gene's germline CDR1 is LNHDA and CDR2 SQIVND (reference sequence). CDR3 length equals 16 residues. Trimming removed 7 bases at V and 0 bases at J, with 16 bases between. CDR3 bases: TGTGCCAGTACCCCGGACACTGCATATAGCAATCAGCCCCAGCATTTT. Protein sequence: CASTPDTAYSNQPQHF.

The sample holds a few counts of this clonotype. J is TRBJ1-1 and V is TRBV7-9; D is undetermined. The length of the CDR3 is 12 residues. The germline V gene has CDR1 SEHNR and CDR2 FQNEAQ (reference sequence). Deletions cut 0 bases from V and 7 bases from J, with 6 bases between. The CDR3 is CASSLAVHEAFF. CDR3 in DNA: TGTGCCAGCAGCTTAGCGGTCCATGAAGCTTTCTTT.

This clonotype was found many times. CDR3 residues: CASSGSSGRASSHNEQFF. In nucleotides, the CDR3 is TGTGCCAGCAGTGGATCTAGCGGGAGGGCCTCGTCTCACAATGAGCAGTTCTTC. The chain uses TRBV2 and TRBJ2-1; TRBD2 aligns across 12 bases. Looked up from germline, CDR1 is SNHLY and CDR2 is FYNNEI. The CDR3 loop spans 18 amino acids. V lost 4 bases and J lost 5; bases outside the gene matches: 12.

The CDR3 protein is CASRPPGQGVDEQFF. DNA of the CDR3: TGTGCCAGCAGACCTCCGGGACAGGGAGTCGATGAGCAGTTCTTC. The rearrangement uses TRBV6-1 and TRBJ2-1, with TRBD1 identical over 9 bases. Unmatched junction bases numbered 11, after V lost 6 bases and J lost 8 bases. The CDR3 length is 15 residues. The germline V gene has CDR1 MNHNS and CDR2 SASEGT.

J is TRBJ2-1 and V is TRBV20-1; tentative D call: TRBD2 (6 bases). Germline CDR1 is DFQATT and CDR2 is SNEGSKA (reference sequence). This CDR3 has 14 residues. V lost 2 bases and J lost 1, with 9 bases in between. The CDR3, as DNA: TGCAGTGCTAGAACGGGAGTTTCCTACAATGAGCAGTTCTTC. Residues: CSARTGVSYNEQFF.

This clonotype was observed a few times. This chain joins TRBV7-9 and TRBJ2-3, with TRBD1 matching over 8 bases. V trimming: 4 bases; J trimming: 1 base; junction bases outside the gene matches: 4. CDR1 is SEHNR and CDR2 is FQNEAQ in the germline V gene (reference sequence). The CDR3 totals 15 residues. The CDR3 DNA is TGTGCCAGCAGCTCGAACAGGGGGGGCACAGATACGCAGTATTTT. It encodes CASSSNRGGTDTQYF.

This clonotype was picked up a small number of times. V usage is TRBV12-3 or TRBV12-4 and J usage is TRBJ2-7; 8 bases agree with TRBD2. V dropped 1 base and J dropped 2; count of bases not matched to a gene: 4. This CDR3 is built from 15 residues. The CDR3 loop is CASSLGSLAAYEQYF. The CDR3 bases are TGTGCCAGCAGTTTAGGCTCACTAGCGGCCTACGAGCAGTACTTC.

The J gene is TRBJ2-7, the V gene TRBV6-2 or TRBV6-3, with D maybe TRBD2 (5 bases). This CDR3 spans 14 amino acids. The germline V gene encodes CDR1 MNHEY and CDR2 SVGEGT. The ends were cut back, 4 bases at V and 7 bases at J, with 17 bases in the middle. CDR3 bases: TGTGCCAGCAGTTCATCGAGGGCCACCGGGGAGCAGTACTTC. This codes for CASSSSRATGEQYF.

This clonotype was seen repeatedly, ten times or more. The chain is built from TRBV5-1 and TRBJ2-7, with 8 bases lining up with TRBD1. The trim removed 1 base at V and 3 bases at J, leaving 3 bases unmatched. The CDR3 runs 14 residues. Germline values: CDR1 SGHRS, CDR2 YFSETQ. CDR3 loop: CASSLRQGFYEQYF. DNA for the CDR3: TGCGCCAGCAGCTTGCGACAGGGGTTCTACGAGCAGTACTTC.

Ten or more counts support this clonotype. The V call is TRBV6-4, the J call TRBJ2-1; D not certain. The CDR3 contains 13 residues. The V end lost 5 bases, the J end lost 10 bases, and 15 bases lay between the germline ends. In germline, CDR1 is MRHNA, CDR2 SNTAGT. The CDR3 reads CASSPGSSEEQFF. The CDR3 coding sequence is TGTGCCAGCAGTCCTGGAAGTTCCGAAGAGCAGTTCTTC.

The CDR3 region has the DNA TGCGCCAGCAGCAGCAACACAGATACGCAGTATTTT. This codes for CASSSNTDTQYF. The chain joins TRBV5-1 to TRBJ2-3, with D unresolved. V lost 4 bases and J lost 2, with 5 bases in between. Germline CDR1 reads SGHRS; CDR2 reads YFSETQ. The CDR3 runs 12 residues.

The rearrangement uses TRBV2 and TRBJ2-7; TRBD1 matches at 7 bases. The CDR3 extends over 13 amino acids. CDR1 is SNHLY and CDR2 is FYNNEI in the germline V gene. Germline trimming cut 4 bases from V and 7 bases from J; bases unmatched to any gene: 7. The CDR3 region is CASSGDRVKEQYF. Written as DNA, the CDR3 is TGTGCCAGCAGTGGAGACAGGGTCAAAGAGCAGTACTTC.

This clonotype was seen many times. This chain uses TRBV28 with TRBJ1-5, with D unresolved. The CDR3 totals 13 residues. Trimming cost V 6 bases and J 4 bases, with 10 bases left between them. CDR1 and CDR2 from the germline V gene are MDHEN and SYDVKM. The CDR3 DNA is TGTGCCAGCAGCAATAACAAAAATCAGCCCCAGCATTTT. Protein sequence: CASSNNKNQPQHF.

This clonotype was detected only a few times. V is TRBV29-1 and J is TRBJ2-1; 9 bases map to TRBD2. V was pared by 1 base and J by 7 bases, with 11 bases of the junction left unmatched. CDR3 length: 16 amino acids. Germline V CDR1 and CDR2: SQVTM, ANQGSEA. The CDR3 nucleotides are TGCAGCGTTGAAGTTTTCAGGACTAGCGATCGTAATGAGCAGTTCTTC. It codes for CSVEVFRTSDRNEQFF.

This clonotype was seen only a few times. The J gene is TRBJ1-3, the V gene TRBV5-1; unclear D gene. Trimming took 0 bases from V and 0 from J, leaving 7 bases between them. The CDR3 spans 15 residues. Looked up from germline, CDR1 is SGHRS and CDR2 is YFSETQ. CDR3: CASSLVPFSGNTIYF. CDR3 in DNA: TGCGCCAGCAGCTTGGTTCCCTTCTCTGGAAACACCATATATTTT. Drawing the rest from reference TRBV5-1 and TRBJ1-3, the complete variable domain is KAGVTQTPRYLIKTRGQQVTLSCSPISGHRSVSWYQQTPGQGLQFLFEYFSETQRNKGNFPGRFSGRQFSNSRSEMNVSTLELGDSALYLCASSLVPFSGNTIYFGEGSWLTVV.

The chain is built from TRBV5-1 and TRBJ1-1, with D tentatively TRBD1 (5 bases). The CDR3 is made up of 15 amino acids. Trimming shortened V by 9 bases and J by 1 base, and 19 bases separated the two germline ends. Germline CDR1 and CDR2: SGHRS and YFSETQ. The CDR3 DNA sequence: TGCGCCACCGATCCGGGGGGGGGAAAGAACACTGAAGCTTTCTTT. It specifies CATDPGGGKNTEAFF.

The rearrangement uses TRBV4-1 and TRBJ2-1, with D possibly TRBD1 on 6 matching bases. The CDR3 consists of 15 residues. CDR1 is MGHRA, CDR2 YSYEKL, per germline. V lost 3 bases, J lost 2 bases, and 11 bases lay in between. CDR3 sequence: CASSQLQGTYNEQFF. Here the CDR3 DNA reads TGCGCCAGCAGCCAGCTACAGGGAACCTACAATGAGCAGTTCTTC.

This clonotype was seen repeatedly, ten times or more. In DNA form, the CDR3 reads TGTGCCAGCAGTGGGGGAAATGAGCAGTTCTTC. Translated, it gives CASSGGNEQFF. The V call is TRBV28, the J call TRBJ2-1, with D perhaps given as TRBD1 or TRBD2 (5 bases each). Trimming removed 5 bases from V and 7 bases from J, with 6 bases in between. The CDR3 consists of 11 residues. From germline, CDR1 is MDHEN and CDR2 SYDVKM.